A selection of T cell receptor beta chains follows, all from one sample in a study of blood T cell repertoires in COVID-19. Measured with immunoSEQ multiplex PCR; TCRdb has only the in-frame clones, and not every one. The sample has 200,000 to 300,000 clones; around 84% are singletons. Material: peripheral blood. The source is a man aged 55-75 years with acute or convalescent COVID-19. Each CDR3 is given with its conserved first and last residue. D genes are given only for firm matches. Where a row states a size, it is once, few, many or the class of an expanded clone; other rows omit it.

d_call j_call clone_size v_call cdr3_aa cdr3_nt
TRBD1 TRBJ2-7 - TRBV19 CASSFLPAGGSEQYF TGTGCCAGTAGTTTCCTCCCGGCAGGGGGCTCCGAGCAGTACTTC
TRBD1 TRBJ1-5 - TRBV5-8 CASSRDRDQPQHF TGTGCCAGCAGCCGCGACAGGGATCAGCCCCAGCATTTT
TRBD2 TRBJ2-3 once TRBV5-1 CASSTGLAATDTQYF TGCGCCAGCAGCACGGGACTAGCGGCCACAGATACGCAGTATTTT
- TRBJ1-5 once TRBV6-1 CASSERGGYGNQPQHF TGTGCCAGCAGTGAAAGGGGGGGGTACGGCAATCAGCCCCAGCATTTT
TRBD2 TRBJ2-3 medium-sized TRBV2 CASSDSSGGADTQYF TGTGCCAGCAGTGACAGTAGCGGGGGAGCAGATACGCAGTATTTT
- TRBJ2-7 few TRBV6-5 CASSTDRNYEQYF TGTGCCAGCAGTACAGACAGAAACTACGAGCAGTACTTC
TRBD1 TRBJ1-3 - TRBV5-1 CASSFGTDSGNTIYF TGCGCCAGCAGCTTCGGGACAGACTCTGGAAACACCATATATTTT
- TRBJ1-2 - TRBV6-1 CASSEAGFYGYTF TGTGCCAGCAGCGAAGCCGGGTTCTATGGCTACACCTTC
TRBD2 TRBJ2-7 - TRBV9 CASSSGLAGAYEQYF TGTGCCAGCAGCTCCGGACTAGCGGGAGCCTACGAGCAGTACTTC
TRBD2 TRBJ2-5 - TRBV5-4 CASSLSATSGQETQYF TGTGCCAGCAGCTTGTCGGCGACTAGCGGACAAGAGACCCAGTACTTC
TRBD2 TRBJ2-2 - TRBV10-3 CAISDGGAPNTGELFF TGTGCCATCAGTGACGGGGGGGCGCCCAACACCGGGGAGCTGTTTTTT
- TRBJ1-3 - TRBV18 CASSPGPRIYF TGTGCCAGCTCACCAGGGCCACGCATATATTTT
TRBD1 TRBJ2-2 once TRBV5-4 CASSLSPGQGITGELFF TGTGCCAGCAGCTTGAGCCCGGGACAGGGCATCACCGGGGAGCTGTTTTTT
- TRBJ2-1 - TRBV7-2 CASSLVPGSYNEQFF TGTGCCAGCAGCTTAGTTCCCGGCTCCTACAATGAGCAGTTCTTC
TRBD1 TRBJ1-2 - TRBV6-1 CASSEGGQGAGGYTF TGTGCCAGCAGTGAGGGGGGACAGGGGGCCGGTGGCTACACCTTC
TRBD1 TRBJ1-5 - TRBV15 CATSSLRDRGSQPQHF TGTGCCACCAGCTCCCTTAGGGACAGGGGATCTCAGCCCCAGCATTTT
- TRBJ1-5 once TRBV6-6 CASSPSPVQGGNQPQHF TGTGCCAGCAGTCCTTCACCAGTACAGGGCGGCAATCAGCCCCAGCATTTT